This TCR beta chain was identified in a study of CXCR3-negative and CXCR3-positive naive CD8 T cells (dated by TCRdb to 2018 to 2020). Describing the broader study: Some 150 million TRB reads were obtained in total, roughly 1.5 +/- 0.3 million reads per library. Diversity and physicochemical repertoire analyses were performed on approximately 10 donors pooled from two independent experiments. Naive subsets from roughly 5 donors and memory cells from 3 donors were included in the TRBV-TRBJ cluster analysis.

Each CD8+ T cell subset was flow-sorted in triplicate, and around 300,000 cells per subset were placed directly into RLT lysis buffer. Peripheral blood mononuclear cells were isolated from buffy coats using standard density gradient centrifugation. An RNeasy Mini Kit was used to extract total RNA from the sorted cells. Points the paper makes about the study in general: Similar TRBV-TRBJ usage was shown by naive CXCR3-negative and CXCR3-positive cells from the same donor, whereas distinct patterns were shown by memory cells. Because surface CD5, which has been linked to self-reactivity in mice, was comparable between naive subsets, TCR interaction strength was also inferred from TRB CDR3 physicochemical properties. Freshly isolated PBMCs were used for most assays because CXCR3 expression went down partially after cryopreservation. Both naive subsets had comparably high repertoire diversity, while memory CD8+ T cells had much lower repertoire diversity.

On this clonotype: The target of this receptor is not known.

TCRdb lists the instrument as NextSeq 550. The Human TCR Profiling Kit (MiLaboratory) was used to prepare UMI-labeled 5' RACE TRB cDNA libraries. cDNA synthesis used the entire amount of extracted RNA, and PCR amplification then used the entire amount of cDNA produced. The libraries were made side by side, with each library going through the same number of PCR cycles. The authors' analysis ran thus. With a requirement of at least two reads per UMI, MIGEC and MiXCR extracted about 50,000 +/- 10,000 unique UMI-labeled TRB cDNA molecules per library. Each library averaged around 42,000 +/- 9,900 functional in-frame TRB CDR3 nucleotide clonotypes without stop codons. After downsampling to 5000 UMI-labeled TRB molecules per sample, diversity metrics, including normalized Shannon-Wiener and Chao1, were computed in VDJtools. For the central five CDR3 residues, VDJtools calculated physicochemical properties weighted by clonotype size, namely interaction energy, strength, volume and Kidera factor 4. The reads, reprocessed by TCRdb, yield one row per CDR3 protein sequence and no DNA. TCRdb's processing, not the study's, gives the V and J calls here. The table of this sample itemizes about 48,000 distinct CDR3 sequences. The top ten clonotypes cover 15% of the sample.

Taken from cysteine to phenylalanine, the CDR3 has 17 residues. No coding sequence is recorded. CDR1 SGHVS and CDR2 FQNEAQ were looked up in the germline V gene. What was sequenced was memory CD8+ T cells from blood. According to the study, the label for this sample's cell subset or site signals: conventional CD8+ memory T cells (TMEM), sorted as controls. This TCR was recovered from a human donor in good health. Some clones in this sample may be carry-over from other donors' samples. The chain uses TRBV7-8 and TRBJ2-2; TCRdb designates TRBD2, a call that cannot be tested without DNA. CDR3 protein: CASSFLTSGSMFGELFF.